The present TCR beta chain was sequenced within a study of T cell responses to AZD1222 COVID-19 vaccine. Study findings and constraints: Spike was spanned by vaccine-associated CD4 TCRs, which were dominant at 160-218 and 743-854.

The assay was immunoSEQ multiplex PCR, and TCRdb's table has in-frame clones only and misses some. Among 100,000 to 140,000 clones, 92% were seen once, and the ten largest hold 8% to 10%. The CDR3 runs to 16 residues. Germline-derived CDR1 and CDR2 are SGHTA and FQGNSA. V was cut by 8 bases and J by 0 bases, with 18 bases left in between. Comment on this clone: The antigen is not known.

The sequenced sample was peripheral blood, obtained 28 days after the second AZD1222 dose. The V call is TRBV7-2, the J call TRBJ2-3; D remains unclear. This TCR came from an adult who received the AZD1222 COVID-19 vaccine. Here the CDR3 reads CASAARLSGSTDTQYF. DNA of the CDR3: TGTGCCAGCGCCGCCCGACTTTCCGGCAGCACAGATACGCAGTATTTT.